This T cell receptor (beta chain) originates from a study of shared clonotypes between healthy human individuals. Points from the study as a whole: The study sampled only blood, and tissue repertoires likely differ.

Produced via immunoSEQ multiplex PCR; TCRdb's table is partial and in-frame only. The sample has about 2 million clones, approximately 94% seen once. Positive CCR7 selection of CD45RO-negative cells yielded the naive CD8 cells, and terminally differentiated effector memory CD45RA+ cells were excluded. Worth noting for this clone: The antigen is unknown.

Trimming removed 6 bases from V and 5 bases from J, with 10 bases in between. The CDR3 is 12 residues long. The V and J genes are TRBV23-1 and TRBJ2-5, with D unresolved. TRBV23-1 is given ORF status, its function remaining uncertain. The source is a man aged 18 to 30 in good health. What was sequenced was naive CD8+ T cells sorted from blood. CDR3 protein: CASRRLEETQYF. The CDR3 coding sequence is TGCGCCAGCAGGAGGTTGGAGGAGACCCAGTACTTC.